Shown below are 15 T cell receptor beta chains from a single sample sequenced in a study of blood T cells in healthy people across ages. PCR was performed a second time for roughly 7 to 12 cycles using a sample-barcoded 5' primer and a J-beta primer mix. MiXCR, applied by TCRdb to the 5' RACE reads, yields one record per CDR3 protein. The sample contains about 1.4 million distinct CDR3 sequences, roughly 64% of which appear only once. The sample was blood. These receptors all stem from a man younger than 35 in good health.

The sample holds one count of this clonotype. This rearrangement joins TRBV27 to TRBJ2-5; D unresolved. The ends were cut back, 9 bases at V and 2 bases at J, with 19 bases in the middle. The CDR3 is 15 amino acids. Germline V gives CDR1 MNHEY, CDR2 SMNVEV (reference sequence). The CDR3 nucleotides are TGTGCCAGTAAAAAAACAGTCTCTACTCAAGAGACCCAGTACTTC. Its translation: CASKKTVSTQETQYF.

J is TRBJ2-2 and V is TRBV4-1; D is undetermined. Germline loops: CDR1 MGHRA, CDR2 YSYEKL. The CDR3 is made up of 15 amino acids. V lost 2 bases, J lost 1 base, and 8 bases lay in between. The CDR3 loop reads CASSQRWMNTGELFF. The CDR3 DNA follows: TGCGCCAGCAGCCAACGGTGGATGAACACCGGGGAGCTGTTTTTT.

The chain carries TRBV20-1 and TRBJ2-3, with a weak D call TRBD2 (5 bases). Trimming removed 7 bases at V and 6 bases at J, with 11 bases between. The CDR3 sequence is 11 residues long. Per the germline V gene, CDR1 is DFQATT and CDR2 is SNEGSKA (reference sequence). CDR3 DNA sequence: TGCAGTGGAGGGATGGGGGATACGCAGTATTTT. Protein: CSGGMGDTQYF.

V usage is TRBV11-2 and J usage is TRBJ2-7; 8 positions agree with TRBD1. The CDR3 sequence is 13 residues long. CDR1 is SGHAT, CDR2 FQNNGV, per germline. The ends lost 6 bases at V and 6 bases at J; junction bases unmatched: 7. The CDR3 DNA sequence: TGTGCCAGCAGTCCTGGACAGGGCGGCGAGCAGTACTTC. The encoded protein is CASSPGQGGEQYF.

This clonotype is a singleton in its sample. The CDR3: CASSLQGPQNTEAFF. CDR3 in DNA: TGTGCCAGCAGTTTGCAAGGACCCCAGAACACTGAAGCTTTCTTT. The rearrangement joins TRBV6-2 or TRBV6-3 to TRBJ1-1; no clear D. There are 15 residues in the CDR3. V dropped 4 bases and J dropped 1 base, with 13 bases sitting between them. Per germline, CDR1 MNHEY and CDR2 SVGEGT.

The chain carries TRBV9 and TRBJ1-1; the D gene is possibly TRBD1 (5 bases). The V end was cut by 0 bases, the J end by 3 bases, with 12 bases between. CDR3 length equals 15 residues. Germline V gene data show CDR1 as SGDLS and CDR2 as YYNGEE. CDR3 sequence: CASSVATAGDTEAFF. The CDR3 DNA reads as TGTGCCAGCAGCGTAGCTACGGCGGGGGACACTGAAGCTTTCTTT.

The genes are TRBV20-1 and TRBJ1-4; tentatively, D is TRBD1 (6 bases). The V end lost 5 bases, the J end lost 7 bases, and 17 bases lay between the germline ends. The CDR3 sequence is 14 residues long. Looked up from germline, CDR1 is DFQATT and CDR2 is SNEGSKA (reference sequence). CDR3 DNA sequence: TGCAGTGCTCCCCAAAGGGGGAGGGTTGAAAAACTGTTTTTT. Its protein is CSAPQRGRVEKLFF.

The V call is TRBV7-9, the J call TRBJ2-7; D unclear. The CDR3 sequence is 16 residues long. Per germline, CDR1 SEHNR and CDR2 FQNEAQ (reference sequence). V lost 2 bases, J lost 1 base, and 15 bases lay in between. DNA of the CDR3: TGTGCCAGCAGCTTAAGTTGGGGTGATAGATCCTACGAGCAGTACTTC. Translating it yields CASSLSWGDRSYEQYF.

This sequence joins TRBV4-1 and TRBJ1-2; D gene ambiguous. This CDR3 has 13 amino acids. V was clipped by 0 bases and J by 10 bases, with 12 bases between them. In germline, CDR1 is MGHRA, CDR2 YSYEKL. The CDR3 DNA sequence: TGCGCCAGCAGCCAAGATCCTTGGACTGACTACACCTTC. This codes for CASSQDPWTDYTF.

The CDR3 here is CASSQTGGDTDTQYF. CDR3 DNA: TGTGCCAGCAGCCAGACTGGCGGGGACACAGATACGCAGTATTTT. The chain couples TRBV3-1 to TRBJ2-3, with a possible D match to TRBD2 (6 bases). The V and J ends lost 3 bases and 2 bases respectively, with 12 bases between them. CDR3 length: 15 amino acids. Germline loops: CDR1 LGHDT, CDR2 YNNKEL (reference sequence).

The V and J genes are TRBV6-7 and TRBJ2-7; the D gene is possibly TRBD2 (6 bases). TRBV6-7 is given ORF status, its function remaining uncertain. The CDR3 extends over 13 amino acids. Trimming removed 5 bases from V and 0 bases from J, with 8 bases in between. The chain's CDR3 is CASSRDCSYEQYF. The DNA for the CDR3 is TGTGCCAGCAGTAGGGACTGCTCCTACGAGCAGTACTTC.

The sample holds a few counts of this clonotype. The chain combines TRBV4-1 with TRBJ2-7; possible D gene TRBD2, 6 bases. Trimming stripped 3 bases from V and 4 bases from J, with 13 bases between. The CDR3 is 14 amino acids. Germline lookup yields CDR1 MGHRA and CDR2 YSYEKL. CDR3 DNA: TGCGCCAGCAGCCATCCTGAGGAGGGTTACGAGCAGTACTTC. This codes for CASSHPEEGYEQYF.

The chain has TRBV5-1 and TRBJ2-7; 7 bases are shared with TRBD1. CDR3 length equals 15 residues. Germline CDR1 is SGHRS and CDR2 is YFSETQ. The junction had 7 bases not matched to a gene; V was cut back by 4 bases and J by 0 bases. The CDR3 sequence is CASSHTGQSSYEQYF. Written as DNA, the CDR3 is TGCGCCAGCAGCCACACGGGACAGAGCTCCTACGAGCAGTACTTC.

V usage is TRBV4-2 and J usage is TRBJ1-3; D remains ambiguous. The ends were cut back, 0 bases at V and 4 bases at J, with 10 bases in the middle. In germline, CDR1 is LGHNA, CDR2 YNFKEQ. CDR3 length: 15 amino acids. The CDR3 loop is CASSQDTTGGNTIYF. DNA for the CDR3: TGTGCCAGCAGCCAAGATACCACGGGGGGAAACACCATATATTTT.

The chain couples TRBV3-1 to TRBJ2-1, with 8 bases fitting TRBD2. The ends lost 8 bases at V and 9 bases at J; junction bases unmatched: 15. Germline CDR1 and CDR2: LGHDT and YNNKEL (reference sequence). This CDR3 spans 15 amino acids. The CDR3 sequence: CASLLTGRAVVEQFF. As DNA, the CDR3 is TGTGCCAGCCTCCTCACCGGGAGGGCGGTAGTTGAGCAGTTCTTC.